These T cell receptor beta chains were read from a single sample in a study of T-cell reconstitution after alpha-beta-depleted transplantation in children. TCRdb analysed the PCR reads with MiXCR anew, one entry per CDR3 protein. The sample records about 350,000 distinct CDR3 sequences, 15% to 20% being singletons. Sample: PBMCs, mostly from graft donor cells, taken 360 days after TCRalphabeta/CD19-depleted stem cell transplant. These receptors all come from a male patient between 2 and 10 years old who had a stem cell transplant for acute lymphoblastic leukemia, so the T cells may come from the graft donor. Both conserved end residues are part of each CDR3. Fields, in order: D gene, clone size, V gene, J gene, CDR3 protein, CDR3 DNA. D genes are given only for firm matches. A row's size may be missing; if present it is once, few, many or a size class.

-	-	TRBV29-1	TRBJ1-4	CSVGFGGGEKLFF	TGCAGCGTTGGTTTCGGGGGAGGTGAAAAACTGTTTTTT
-	-	TRBV6-5	TRBJ2-1	CASSYWPGVASNEQFF	TGTGCCAGCAGTTACTGGCCAGGGGTCGCCTCCAATGAGCAGTTCTTC
-	-	TRBV7-2	TRBJ2-3	CASRAHGSDTQYF	TGTGCCAGCAGGGCCCATGGGTCAGATACGCAGTATTTT
-	few	TRBV28	TRBJ2-1	CASSYSPNEQFF	TGTGCCAGCAGCTATTCTCCCAATGAGCAGTTCTTC
-	few	TRBV5-6	TRBJ2-5	CASSLGRVETQYF	TGTGCCAGCAGCTTGGGCAGGGTTGAGACCCAGTACTTC
-	once	TRBV20-1	TRBJ1-5	CSASATSNQPQHF	TGCAGTGCATCGGCGACAAGCAATCAGCCCCAGCATTTT
-	few	TRBV5-1	TRBJ1-1	CASSLERNTEAFF	TGCGCCAGCAGCTTAGAGAGGAACACTGAAGCTTTCTTT
TRBD2	-	TRBV5-6	TRBJ2-1	CASSSGLAGFYNEQFF	TGTGCCAGCAGCTCGGGACTAGCGGGATTCTACAATGAGCAGTTCTTC
TRBD2	few	TRBV4-1	TRBJ2-1	CATAGLAGVWEQFF	TGCGCCACCGCGGGACTAGCGGGAGTCTGGGAGCAGTTCTTC
TRBD2	-	TRBV7-7	TRBJ2-1	CASNLTSGSRNEQFF	TGTGCTAGCAACCTTACTAGCGGGAGTAGGAATGAGCAGTTCTTC
-	few	TRBV14	TRBJ2-5	CASSDNLIALETQYF	TGTGCCAGCAGCGATAACCTGATAGCGTTAGAGACCCAGTACTTC
TRBD2	-	TRBV28	TRBJ2-1	CASSLLAGEFNEQFF	TGTGCCAGCAGTTTACTAGCGGGAGAATTCAATGAGCAGTTCTTC
TRBD2	few	TRBV6-5	TRBJ2-1	CASSHLGTSGRSNEQFF	TGTGCCAGCAGTCACTTGGGGACTAGCGGGAGAAGCAATGAGCAGTTCTTC
-	few	TRBV4-1	TRBJ2-6	CASSQVLQGRPSGANVLTF	TGCGCCAGCAGCCAGGTACTTCAAGGTAGACCCTCTGGGGCCAACGTCCTGACTTTC
-	-	TRBV12-3/TRBV12-4	TRBJ2-1	CASSSGPGPGNEQFF	TGTGCCAGCAGTTCCGGCCCAGGGCCAGGCAATGAGCAGTTCTTC
-	-	TRBV20-1	TRBJ2-1	CSARASAGYNNEQFF	TGCAGTGCTAGAGCCAGCGCGGGGTACAACAATGAGCAGTTCTTC
TRBD2	-	TRBV30	TRBJ2-3	CAWRRRGGTSSDTQYF	TGTGCCTGGAGGCGCCGGGGGGGGACTTCGTCAGATACGCAGTATTTT
-	many	TRBV7-9	TRBJ2-1	CASSFMRYNEQFF	TGTGCCAGCAGCTTTATGAGGTACAATGAGCAGTTCTTC
TRBD2	-	TRBV9	TRBJ2-1	CASSVVGLAGNQVF	TGTGCCAGCAGCGTAGTAGGACTAGCGGGAAATCAGGTCTTC
-	-	TRBV12-3/TRBV12-4	TRBJ2-3	CASRIRTGDYGTQYF	TGTGCCAGCAGGATCCGTACAGGGGACTATGGTACGCAGTATTTT
TRBD1	few	TRBV10-3	TRBJ2-7	CASGTGSAYEQYF	TGTGCCAGCGGGACAGGGAGCGCGTACGAGCAGTACTTC
TRBD2	many	TRBV4-3	TRBJ2-5	CASSQRAGGETQYF	TGCGCCAGCAGCCAAAGAGCGGGGGGAGAGACCCAGTACTTC
TRBD1	few	TRBV27	TRBJ2-5	CASRPPGGNQETQYF	TGTGCCAGCAGACCGCCAGGGGGTAACCAAGAGACCCAGTACTTC
-	few	TRBV14	TRBJ2-7	CASSQVRLVKQYF	TGTGCCAGCAGCCAAGTAAGACTAGTCAAGCAGTACTTC
-	-	TRBV19	TRBJ1-4	CASSIGRGDNEKLFF	TGTGCCAGTAGTATCGGTAGGGGCGATAATGAAAAACTGTTTTTT
-	few	TRBV28	TRBJ2-2	CASSLIRGQQLYTGELFF	TGTGCCAGCAGTTTAATCAGAGGACAGCAATTATACACCGGGGAGCTGTTTTTT
-	-	TRBV4-3	TRBJ2-2	CASSPSSVWNTGELFF	TGCGCCAGCAGCCCGTCGTCGGTGTGGAACACCGGGGAGCTGTTTTTT
TRBD2	many	TRBV20-1	TRBJ2-7	CSLAGAGLRLF	TGCAGTCTAGCGGGGGCCGGACTACGGCTCTTC
-	many	TRBV28	TRBJ1-3	CASSPPGNTIYF	TGTGCCAGCAGTCCCCCTGGAAACACCATATATTTT
-	-	TRBV11-1	TRBJ2-1	CASSLGPFEANEQFF	TGTGCCAGCAGCTTGGGCCCATTTGAAGCCAATGAGCAGTTCTTC
-	-	TRBV10-2	TRBJ1-6	CASRRGSGGGGSPLHF	TGCGCCAGCCGGAGGGGGAGCGGAGGCGGAGGATCACCCCTCCACTTT
-	few	TRBV12-3/TRBV12-4	TRBJ2-7	CASSHAKGTREQRREQYF	TGTGCCAGCAGCCACGCTAAGGGTACTCGGGAACAAAGGAGGGAGCAGTACTTC
-	-	TRBV27	TRBJ2-1	CASSLSVWYNEQFF	TGTGCCAGCAGTTTAAGCGTCTGGTACAATGAGCAGTTCTTC
-	few	TRBV12-3/TRBV12-4	TRBJ1-3	CASSAGPGVAGNTIYF	TGTGCCAGCAGTGCGGGTCCAGGAGTTGCTGGAAACACCATATATTTT
TRBD2	-	TRBV20-1	TRBJ2-3	CSAANRVAGVTDTQYF	TGCAGTGCCGCCAACCGGGTAGCGGGCGTTACAGATACGCAGTATTTT
-	many	TRBV12-3/TRBV12-4	TRBJ1-1	CASRPHPRGNTEAFF	TGTGCCAGCAGACCACACCCACGGGGAAACACTGAAGCTTTCTTT
-	few	TRBV7-2	TRBJ2-5	CASSSVWQETQYF	TGTGCCAGCAGCTCGGTCTGGCAAGAGACCCAGTACTTC
-	-	TRBV30	TRBJ2-1	CAWSGLNYNEQFF	TGTGCCTGGAGTGGGCTAAACTACAATGAGCAGTTCTTC
TRBD2	-	TRBV10-3	TRBJ2-3	CAISVRLAGGPMKDTQYF	TGTGCCATCAGTGTCCGACTAGCGGGAGGGCCCATGAAAGATACGCAGTATTTT
-	many	TRBV18	TRBJ2-7	CASSATTSYEQYF	TGTGCCAGCTCAGCGACTACTTCCTACGAGCAGTACTTC
TRBD1	once	TRBV24-1	TRBJ2-7	CATSDFRWTGSSYEQYF	TGTGCCACCAGTGATTTCAGGTGGACAGGGAGCTCCTACGAGCAGTACTTC
-	-	TRBV28	TRBJ2-4	CASSLVGTLAKNIQYF	TGTGCCAGCAGTTTAGTAGGGACCCTAGCCAAAAACATTCAGTACTTC